This entry lists 14 T cell receptor beta chains sequenced from one sample in a study of blood T cell repertoires in COVID-19. TCRdb's copy holds only in-frame clones and misses some; the assay was immunoSEQ multiplex PCR. In the table there are nearly 110,000 clones, about 91% of which are singletons. Source material: peripheral blood. These TCRs come from a man aged 50 to 60 with active or convalescent COVID-19.

The chain recombines TRBV9 with TRBJ1-2; D might be TRBD1 (6 bases). The V gene's germline CDR1 is SGDLS and CDR2 YYNGEE. The CDR3 length is 16 residues. V lost 2 bases to trimming and J lost 3 bases, with 17 bases between them. The CDR3 reads CASSVGTGMGYYGYTF. In DNA, the CDR3 is TGTGCCAGCAGCGTGGGTACAGGGATGGGCTACTATGGCTACACCTTC.

The chain joins TRBV7-9 to TRBJ1-5; D ambiguous. V lost 2 bases and J lost 4, with 3 bases in between. The V gene's germline CDR1 is SEHNR and CDR2 FQNEAQ (reference sequence). This CDR3 comprises 12 residues. CDR3 bases: TGTGCCAGCAGCTTATATAATCAGCCCCAGCATTTT. It yields the protein CASSLYNQPQHF. Combining the CDR3 with reference TRBV7-9 and TRBJ1-5 gives the whole variable domain DTGVSQNPRHKITKRGQNVTFRCDPISEHNRLYWYRQTLGQGPEFLTYFQNEAQLEKSRLLSDRFSAERPKGSFSTLEIQRTEQGDSAMYLCASSLYNQPQHFGDGTRLSIL.

The gene calls are TRBV6-6 and TRBJ2-2; tentative D call: TRBD1 (6 bases). Trimming took 2 bases from V and 2 from J, leaving 12 bases between them. CDR1 and CDR2 (germline): MNHNY, SVGAGI (reference sequence). There are 16 residues in the CDR3. The CDR3 sequence: CASSYGRGQNTGELFF. CDR3 bases: TGTGCCAGCAGTTACGGTCGGGGACAAAACACCGGGGAGCTGTTTTTT.

This chain connects TRBV7-6 to TRBJ1-1, with 7 nucleotides matching TRBD1. This CDR3 has 18 amino acids. The V gene's germline CDR1 is SGHVS and CDR2 FNYEAQ. J lost 3 bases, V lost 0 bases, and 13 bases had no gene match. The CDR3: CASSLALQTTGSHTEAFF. The CDR3 DNA reads TGTGCCAGCAGCTTAGCCCTACAGACGACAGGGAGCCACACTGAAGCTTTCTTT. The entire variable domain, with the rest obtained from reference TRBV7-6 and TRBJ1-1, is as follows: GAGVSQSPRYKVTKRGQDVALRCDPISGHVSLYWYRQALGQGPEFLTYFNYEAQQDKSGLPNDRFSAERPEGSISTLTIQRTEQRDSAMYRCASSLALQTTGSHTEAFFGQGTRLTVV.

The chain combines TRBV30 with TRBJ1-2, with unresolved D. Germline V CDR1 and CDR2: GTSNPN, SVGIG (reference sequence). The V gene lost 0 bases and the J gene lost 9 bases, with 14 bases spanning the gap. This CDR3 comprises 13 residues. CDR3 DNA sequence: TGTGCCTGGAGTGTACGACTTAGAGATAGCTACACCTTC. Residues: CAWSVRLRDSYTF.

The CDR3 nucleotides read TGCAGCGTTGAGCCCCAAATCAGGAACACTGAAGCTTTCTTT. It specifies CSVEPQIRNTEAFF. The V and J genes are TRBV29-1 and TRBJ1-1; the D is unclear. Germline V gene sequence: CDR1 SQVTM, CDR2 ANQGSEA. Trimming removed 3 bases at V and 1 base at J, with 12 bases between. This CDR3 contains 14 residues.

The chain couples TRBV7-2 to TRBJ1-5; maybe TRBD1 (5 bases). CDR1 and CDR2 from the germline V gene are SGHTA and FQGNSA. With 1 base removed from V and 1 base from J, the gap between germline ends came to 8 bases. The CDR3 covers 15 residues. CDR3 in DNA: TGTGCCAGCAGCTTAGTTGGGGCGAGCAATCAGCCCCAGCATTTT. It yields the protein CASSLVGASNQPQHF.

The genes are TRBV5-1 and TRBJ2-7; perhaps TRBD1 as D (6 bases). There are 16 residues in the CDR3. V lost 0 bases to trimming and J lost 3 bases, with 16 bases between them. Germline CDR1 reads SGHRS; CDR2 reads YFSETQ. CDR3 bases: TGCGCCAGCAGCTTGGCCCCGGGACACGAAAACTACGAGCAGTACTTC. Its protein is CASSLAPGHENYEQYF.

The chain joins TRBV7-2 to TRBJ1-2; D remains unclear. The CDR3 contains 12 residues. Germline assignment: CDR1 SGHTA and CDR2 FQGNSA. Trimming took off 3 bases at V and 1 base at J, with 3 bases between the two ends. CDR3 residues: CASSFNNYGYTF. Written as DNA, the CDR3 is TGTGCCAGCAGCTTCAATAACTATGGCTACACCTTC.

This clone was seen a single time. This chain links TRBV25-1 with TRBJ2-5; 7 bases match TRBD1. The CDR3 extends over 17 amino acids. V was pared by 3 bases and J by 4 bases, with 14 bases of the junction left unmatched. The germline V gene has CDR1 MGHDK and CDR2 SYGVNS. CDR3 protein: CASSEITHTGVPETQYF. The CDR3 nucleotides read TGTGCCAGCAGTGAGATTACTCATACAGGGGTTCCAGAGACCCAGTACTTC.

This clone was observed once. The J gene is TRBJ2-3, the V gene TRBV6-6, with 8 bases identical to TRBD1. The germline gives CDR1 MNHNY, CDR2 SVGAGI (reference sequence). V lost 2 bases and J lost 6; bases outside the gene matches: 7. The CDR3 consists of 15 residues. The CDR3 here is CASSYGQGAPDTQYF. CDR3 DNA sequence: TGTGCCAGCAGTTACGGGCAGGGGGCGCCGGATACGCAGTATTTT.

The V call is TRBV6-5, the J call TRBJ2-7; TRBD1 aligns across 9 bases. The V gene end was trimmed by 6 bases and the J gene end by 4 bases; junction bases not matched to a gene: 10. Germline-derived CDR1 and CDR2 are MNHEY and SVGAGI. This CDR3 comprises 15 residues. For the CDR3, the DNA is TGTGCCAGCAGAACCCCGGGACAGGGACTATACGAGCAGTACTTC. Amino acids: CASRTPGQGLYEQYF.

This sequence joins TRBV19 and TRBJ1-1; 7 nucleotides agree with TRBD1. Unmatched junction bases numbered 13, after V lost 5 bases and J lost 1 base. This CDR3 has 17 residues. Germline V CDR1 and CDR2: LNHDA, SQIVND (reference sequence). CDR3 protein: CASSATRGVGGNTEAFF. In DNA, the CDR3 is TGTGCCAGTAGTGCTACCAGGGGGGTCGGTGGGAACACTGAAGCTTTCTTT.

The V and J genes are TRBV20-1 and TRBJ1-2; 8 bases agree with TRBD1. The CDR3 is 11 amino acids. From germline, CDR1 is DFQATT and CDR2 SNEGSKA (reference sequence). Germline trimming cut 8 bases from V and 3 bases from J; bases unmatched to any gene: 2. The CDR3 spells CSTTGDYGYTF. For the CDR3, the DNA is TGCAGTACGACAGGGGACTATGGCTACACCTTC.